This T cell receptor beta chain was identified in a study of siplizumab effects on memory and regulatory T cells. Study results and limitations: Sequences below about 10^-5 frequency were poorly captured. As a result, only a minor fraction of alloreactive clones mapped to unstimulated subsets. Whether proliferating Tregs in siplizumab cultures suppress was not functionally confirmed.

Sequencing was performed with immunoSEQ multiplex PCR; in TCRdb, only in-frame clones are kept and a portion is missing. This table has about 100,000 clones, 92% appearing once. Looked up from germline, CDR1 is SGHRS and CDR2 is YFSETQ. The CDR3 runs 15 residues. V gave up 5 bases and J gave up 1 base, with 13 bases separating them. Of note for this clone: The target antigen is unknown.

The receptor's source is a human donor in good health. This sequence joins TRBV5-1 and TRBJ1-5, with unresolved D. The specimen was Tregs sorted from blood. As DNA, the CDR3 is TGCGCCAGCAGATACGGAACGGAAAGCAATCAGCCCCAGCATTTT. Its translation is CASRYGTESNQPQHF.